This T cell receptor (beta chain) emerged from a study of breast tumors, draining lymph nodes, adjacent tissues. This clonotype showed up many times. The germline gives CDR1 MNHEY, CDR2 SVGEGT. Trimming removed 5 bases from V and 6 bases from J; junction bases left unmatched: 6. The CDR3 is 15 residues long. Breast cancer patients provided tissue from their axillary draining lymph nodes. TCRdb re-called the multiplex PCR reads through MiXCR, storing one row per CDR3 protein. The sample carries 160,000 or so distinct CDR3 sequences, approximately 33% recorded once. This clonotype was obtained from a female donor with breast cancer. Some clones in this sample may be carry-over from other donors' samples. This chain uses TRBV6-2 or TRBV6-3 with TRBJ1-6; 8 bases fit TRBD1. The sequenced sample consisted of axillary lymph node tissue. The CDR3 protein is CASSDRTGSNSPLHF. CDR3 coding DNA: TGTGCCAGCAGTGACCGGACAGGGAGTAATTCACCCCTCCACTTT.